Detailed here is one T cell receptor (beta chain). TCR beta CDR3 region amplification was performed from RNA transcripts. TCR CDR3 underwent first-round RT-PCR with the HTBI primer set. A single record per CDR3 protein comes from TCRdb applying MiXCR to the multiplex PCR reads. The sample lists approximately 710,000 distinct CDR3 sequences, around 16% seen once, with around 16% in the top ten. Diagnostic decisions used clinical symptoms, serum thyroxine and TRAb, thyroid ultrasound and orbital computed tomography. Trimming pared 1 base from V and 1 base from J, leaving 19 bases between. The CDR3 runs 19 residues. In germline, CDR1 is MGHDK, CDR2 SYGVNS. This sample was included in a study of T cells in Graves' hyperthyroidism and ophthalmopathy. In the study overall: Upon initial diagnosis and before any treatment, peripheral blood was collected.

The rearrangement links TRBV25-1 to TRBJ2-2, with D possibly being TRBD1 (5 bases). This sequence was found in a man aged 50-59 years with Graves' hyperthyroidism. The sequenced material came from blood. The CDR3 bases are TGTGCCAGCAGTGAATCATACCCAAGGGGTGAGCGGAACACCGGGGAGCTGTTTTTT. It yields the protein CASSESYPRGERNTGELFF.